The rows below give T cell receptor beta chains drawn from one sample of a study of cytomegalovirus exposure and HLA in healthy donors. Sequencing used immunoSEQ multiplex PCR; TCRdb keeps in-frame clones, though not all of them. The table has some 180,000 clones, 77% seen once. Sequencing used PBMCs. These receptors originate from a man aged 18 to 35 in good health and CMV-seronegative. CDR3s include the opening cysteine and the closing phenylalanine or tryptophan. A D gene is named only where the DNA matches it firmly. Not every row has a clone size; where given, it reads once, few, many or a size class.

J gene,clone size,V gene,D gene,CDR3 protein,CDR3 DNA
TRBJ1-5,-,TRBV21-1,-,CASSKVRGWQPQHF,TGTGCCAGCAGCAAAGTACGGGGTTGGCAGCCCCAGCATTTT
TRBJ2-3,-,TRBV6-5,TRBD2,CASRRGGGTDTQYF,TGTGCCAGCAGACGCGGGGGGGGCACAGATACGCAGTATTTT
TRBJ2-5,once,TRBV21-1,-,CASSTGQGDRQETQYF,TGTGCCAGCAGCACGGGACAGGGGGACCGTCAAGAGACCCAGTACTTC
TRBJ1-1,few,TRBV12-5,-,CASGLVSGLGAFF,TGTGCTAGTGGTTTGGTATCGGGGTTGGGAGCTTTCTTT
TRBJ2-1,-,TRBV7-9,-,CASSLVKGNEQFF,TGTGCCAGCAGCTTAGTCAAGGGGAATGAGCAGTTCTTC
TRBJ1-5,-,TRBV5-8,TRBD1,CASSLRQGSYSNQPQHF,TGTGCCAGCAGCTTGCGACAGGGATCTTATAGCAATCAGCCCCAGCATTTT
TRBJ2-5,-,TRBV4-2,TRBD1,CASSQDQDRGSETQYF,TGTGCCAGCAGCCAAGATCAAGACAGGGGTTCCGAGACCCAGTACTTC
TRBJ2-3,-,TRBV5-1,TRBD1,CASSLVGQGSGTDTQYF,TGCGCCAGCAGCTTGGTAGGACAGGGGAGCGGCACAGATACGCAGTATTTT
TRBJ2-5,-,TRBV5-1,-,CASSPTEVETQYF,TGTGCCAGCAGCCCGACAGAAGTCGAGACCCAGTACTTC
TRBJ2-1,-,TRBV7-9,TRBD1,CALQGINEQFF,TGTGCCCTACAGGGGATCAATGAGCAGTTCTTC
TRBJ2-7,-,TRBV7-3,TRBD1,CASSTQLPGQPYEQYF,TGTGCCAGCAGCACTCAACTCCCGGGACAGCCTTACGAGCAGTACTTC
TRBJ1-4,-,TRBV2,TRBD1,CASRDQGATNEKLFF,TGTGCCAGCAGGGATCAGGGGGCCACTAATGAAAAACTGTTTTTT
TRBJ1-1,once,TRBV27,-,CASSPLFWAANTEAFF,TGTGCCAGCTCCCCCCTGTTTTGGGCTGCCAACACTGAAGCTTTCTTT
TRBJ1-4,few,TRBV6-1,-,CASSEYGDGGREKLFF,TGTGCCAGCAGTGAATATGGGGACGGGGGGAGGGAAAAACTGTTTTTT
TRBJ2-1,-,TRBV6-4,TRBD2,CASSGTSWGEQFF,TGTGCCAGCAGTGGGACTAGCTGGGGTGAGCAGTTCTTC
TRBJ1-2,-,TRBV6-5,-,CASKEGGYGYTF,TGTGCCAGCAAGGAGGGAGGGTATGGCTACACCTTC
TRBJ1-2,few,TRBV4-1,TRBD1,CASSPTDRDNYGYTF,TGCGCCAGCAGCCCTACGGACAGGGACAACTATGGCTACACCTTC
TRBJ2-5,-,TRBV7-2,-,CASSGGFQETQYF,TGTGCCAGCTCCGGGGGATTCCAAGAGACCCAGTACTTC
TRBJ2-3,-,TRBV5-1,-,CASLGAVQDTQYF,TGCGCCAGCCTGGGGGCAGTACAAGATACGCAGTATTTT
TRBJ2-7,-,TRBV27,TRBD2,CASSFRRTSGAYEQYF,TGTGCCAGCAGTTTTCGCAGGACTAGCGGGGCCTACGAGCAGTACTTC
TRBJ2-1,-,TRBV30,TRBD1,CAWRHSRGNEQFF,TGTGCCTGGAGACACTCCAGGGGGAATGAGCAGTTCTTC
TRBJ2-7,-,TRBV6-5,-,CASRSAGSLSEQYF,TGTGCCAGCAGGTCGGCAGGGTCTCTCTCCGAGCAGTACTTC
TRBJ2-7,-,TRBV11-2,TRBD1,CASTPLGRGYEQYF,TGTGCCAGCACCCCGTTAGGCAGGGGGTACGAGCAGTACTTC
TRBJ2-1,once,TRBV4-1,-,CASSPGLLGNEQFF,TGCGCCAGCAGCCCCGGACTCCTGGGCAATGAGCAGTTCTTC
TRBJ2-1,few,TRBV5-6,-,CASSLPGRNEQFF,TGTGCCAGCAGCTTGCCTGGGAGGAATGAGCAGTTCTTC
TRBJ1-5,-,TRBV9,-,CASGSPNQPQHF,TGTGCCAGTGGGAGCCCCAATCAGCCCCAGCATTTT
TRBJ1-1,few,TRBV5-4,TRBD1,CASSLQGATEAFF,TGTGCCAGCAGCCTACAGGGGGCCACTGAAGCTTTCTTT
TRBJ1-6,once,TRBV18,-,CASSPPWSNSPLHF,TGTGCCAGCTCACCCCCCTGGAGTAATTCACCCCTCCACTTT
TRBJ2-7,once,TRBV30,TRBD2,CACRDYQHYEQYF,TGTGCCTGCCGGGACTATCAACACTACGAGCAGTACTTC
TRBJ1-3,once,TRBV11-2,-,CASSYKTVPSGNTIYF,TGTGCCAGCAGCTACAAAACAGTCCCCTCTGGAAACACCATATATTTT
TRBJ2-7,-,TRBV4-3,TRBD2,CASSQDTAGVREQYF,TGCGCCAGCAGCCAAGATACAGCGGGAGTCCGTGAGCAGTACTTC